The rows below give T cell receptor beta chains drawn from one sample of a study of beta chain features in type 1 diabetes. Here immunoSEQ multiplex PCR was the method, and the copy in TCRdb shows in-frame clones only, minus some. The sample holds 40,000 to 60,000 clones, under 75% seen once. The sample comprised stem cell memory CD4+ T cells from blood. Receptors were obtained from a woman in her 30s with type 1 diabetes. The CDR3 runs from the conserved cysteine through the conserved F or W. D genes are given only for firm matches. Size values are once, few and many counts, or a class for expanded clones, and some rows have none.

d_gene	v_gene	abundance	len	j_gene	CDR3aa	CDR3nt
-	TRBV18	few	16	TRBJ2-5	CASSPQEEEVRETQYF	TGTGCCAGCTCACCCCAGGAGGAAGAAGTCCGGGAGACCCAGTACTTC
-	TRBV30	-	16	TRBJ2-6	CAWARGGSSGANVLTF	TGTGCCTGGGCAAGAGGTGGAAGCTCTGGGGCCAACGTCCTGACTTTC
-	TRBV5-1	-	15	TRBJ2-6	CASSEAGLGANVLTF	TGCGCCAGCAGTGAGGCAGGGCTCGGGGCCAACGTCCTGACTTTC
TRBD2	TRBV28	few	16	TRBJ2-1	CASSIIAGGPDNEQFF	TGTGCCAGCAGCATTATAGCGGGAGGGCCAGACAATGAGCAGTTCTTC
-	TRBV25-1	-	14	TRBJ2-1	CASSEQGSPNEQFF	TGTGCCAGCAGTGAACAGGGAAGTCCCAATGAGCAGTTCTTC
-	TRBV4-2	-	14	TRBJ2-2	CASRITATSGELFF	TGTGCCAGCAGAATAACAGCCACTTCGGGGGAGCTGTTTTTT
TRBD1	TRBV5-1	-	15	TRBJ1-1	CASSLFQGGNTEAFF	TGCGCCAGCAGCTTGTTTCAGGGGGGGAACACTGAAGCTTTCTTT
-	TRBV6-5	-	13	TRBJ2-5	CASSLEPEETQYF	TGTGCCAGCAGTCTAGAACCAGAAGAGACCCAGTACTTC
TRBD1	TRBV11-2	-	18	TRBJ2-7	CASSLKRSPGQGFYEQYF	TGTGCCAGCAGCTTAAAAAGGAGCCCGGGACAGGGGTTCTACGAGCAGTACTTC
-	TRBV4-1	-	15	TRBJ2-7	CASSQGGQGSYEQYF	TGCGCCAGCAGCCAAGGTGGCCAGGGGAGCTACGAGCAGTACTTC
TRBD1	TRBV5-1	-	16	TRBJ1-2	CASSPNGGQTNYGYTF	TGCGCCAGCAGCCCCAACGGGGGACAGACTAACTATGGCTACACCTTC
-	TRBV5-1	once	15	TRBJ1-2	CASSLGHGQFYGYTF	TGCGCCAGCAGCTTGGGACACGGACAATTCTATGGCTACACCTTC
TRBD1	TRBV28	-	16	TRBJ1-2	CASSPYLDRANYGYTF	TGTGCCAGCAGTCCCTACCTAGACAGGGCTAACTATGGCTACACCTTC
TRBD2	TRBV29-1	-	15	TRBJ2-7	CSGTKAGEGSYEQYF	TGCAGCGGGACCAAAGCGGGAGAGGGCTCCTACGAGCAGTACTTC
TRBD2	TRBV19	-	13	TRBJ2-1	CASSKGLADEQFF	TGTGCCAGTAGTAAGGGACTAGCGGATGAGCAGTTCTTC
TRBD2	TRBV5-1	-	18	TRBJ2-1	CASSPTSGRVRSYNEQFF	TGCGCCAGCAGCCCGACTAGCGGGAGGGTAAGGTCCTACAATGAGCAGTTCTTC
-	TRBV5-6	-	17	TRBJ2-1	CASSLLFGGYGYNEQFF	TGTGCCAGCAGCCTCCTTTTCGGGGGATACGGCTACAATGAGCAGTTCTTC
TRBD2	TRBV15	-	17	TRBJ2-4	CATSTSGDSGRWNIQYF	TGTGCCACCAGCACTTCGGGGGATAGCGGGAGATGGAACATTCAGTACTTC
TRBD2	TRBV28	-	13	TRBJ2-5	CASSRTSVKTQYF	TGTGCCAGCAGCCGGACTAGCGTAAAGACCCAGTACTTC
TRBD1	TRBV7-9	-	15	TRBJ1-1	CASSRGTGGGTEAFF	TGTGCCAGCAGCCGCGGGACAGGGGGCGGCACTGAAGCTTTCTTT
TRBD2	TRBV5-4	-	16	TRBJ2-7	CASSPLRAGVPYEQYF	TGTGCCAGCAGTCCCCTAAGAGCGGGAGTTCCCTACGAGCAGTACTTC
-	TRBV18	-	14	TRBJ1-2	CASSPGVESYGYTF	TGTGCCAGCTCCCCCGGGGTGGAATCCTATGGCTACACCTTC
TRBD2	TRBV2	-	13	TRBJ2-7	CASSAGGTYEQYF	TGTGCCAGCAGTGCGGGGGGGACCTACGAGCAGTACTTC
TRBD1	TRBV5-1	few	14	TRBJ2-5	CASSLDTGVETQYF	TGCGCCAGCAGCTTGGATACAGGGGTGGAGACCCAGTACTTC
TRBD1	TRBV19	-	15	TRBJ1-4	CASSLDRGLTEKLFF	TGTGCCAGTAGTCTAGACAGGGGCCTGACTGAAAAACTGTTTTTT
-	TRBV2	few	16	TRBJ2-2	CASSETGVGNTGELFF	TGTGCCAGCAGTGAGACGGGTGTCGGAAACACCGGGGAGCTGTTTTTT
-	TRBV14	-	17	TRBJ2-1	CASSQDMARARFGEQFF	TGTGCCAGCAGCCAAGATATGGCGAGGGCTAGGTTTGGTGAGCAGTTCTTC
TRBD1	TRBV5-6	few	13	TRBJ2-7	CASSWDRGGEQYF	TGTGCCAGCAGCTGGGACAGGGGTGGCGAGCAGTACTTC
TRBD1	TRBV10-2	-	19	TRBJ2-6	CASSVISGGSYSGANVLTF	TGCGCCAGCAGTGTAATCTCAGGGGGATCCTACTCTGGGGCCAACGTCCTGACTTTC
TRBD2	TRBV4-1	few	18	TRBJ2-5	CASSTRLAGAPGEETQYF	TGCGCCAGCAGCACACGACTAGCGGGAGCCCCCGGGGAAGAGACCCAGTACTTC
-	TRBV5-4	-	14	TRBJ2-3	CASSSRGTTDTQYF	TGTGCCAGCAGCTCGCGTGGTACCACAGATACGCAGTATTTT
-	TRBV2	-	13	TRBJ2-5	CASHRDFQETQYF	TGTGCCAGCCACCGGGACTTCCAAGAGACCCAGTACTTC
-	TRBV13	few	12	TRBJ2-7	CASSVRHYEQYF	TGTGCCAGCAGCGTCCGACATTACGAGCAGTACTTC
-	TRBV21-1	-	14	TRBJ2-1	CASSMGKTHNEQFF	TGTGCCAGCAGCATGGGCAAGACCCACAATGAGCAGTTCTTC
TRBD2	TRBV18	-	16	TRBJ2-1	CASSSSPSGGWDEQFF	TGTGCCAGCTCATCAAGTCCATCGGGAGGATGGGATGAGCAGTTCTTC
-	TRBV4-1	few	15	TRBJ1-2	CASSRPDGSARLDTF	TGCGCCAGCAGCCGCCCAGATGGGTCAGCGAGACTGGATACCTTC
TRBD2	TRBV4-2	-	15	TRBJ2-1	CASSRTSGNTNEQFF	TGTGCCAGCAGCCGGACTAGCGGGAACACCAATGAGCAGTTCTTC
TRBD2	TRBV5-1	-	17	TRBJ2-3	CASSLFPSGRVADTQYF	TGCGCCAGCAGCTTGTTCCCTAGCGGGAGGGTGGCAGATACGCAGTATTTT
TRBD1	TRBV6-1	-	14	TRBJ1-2	CASSERDRGYGYTF	TGTGCCAGCAGTGAAAGGGACAGGGGCTATGGCTACACCTTC
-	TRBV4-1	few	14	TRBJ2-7	CASSRTHRAYEQYF	TGCGCCAGCAGCCGAACCCACAGGGCCTACGAGCAGTACTTC
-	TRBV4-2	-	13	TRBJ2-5	CASSLRRRETQYF	TGTGCCAGCAGCCTCAGGAGGAGAGAGACCCAGTACTTC
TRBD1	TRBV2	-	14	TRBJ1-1	CASSPQGRRTEAFF	TGTGCCAGCAGTCCACAGGGGCGCAGGACTGAAGCTTTCTTT
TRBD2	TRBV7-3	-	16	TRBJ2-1	CASSLTLAGGPGEQFF	TGTGCCAGCAGCTTAACACTAGCGGGAGGGCCGGGTGAGCAGTTCTTC
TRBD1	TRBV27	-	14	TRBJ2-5	CASSFTTGLETQYF	TGTGCCAGCAGTTTCACGACAGGGCTGGAGACCCAGTACTTC
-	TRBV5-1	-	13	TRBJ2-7	CASSLGSGNEQYF	TGCGCCAGCAGCTTAGGGTCAGGGAACGAGCAGTACTTC
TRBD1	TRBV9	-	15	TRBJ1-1	CASSVATGPWTEAFF	TGTGCCAGCAGCGTAGCGACAGGGCCTTGGACTGAAGCTTTCTTT
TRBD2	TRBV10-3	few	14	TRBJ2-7	CAIRGTSGSDEQYF	TGTGCCATCAGAGGGACTAGCGGGAGTGACGAGCAGTACTTC